One and the same sample provided the 30 T cell receptor beta chains below, sequenced in a study of T cells in Graves' hyperthyroidism and ophthalmopathy. TCR beta CDR3 regions were amplified from RNA transcripts. HTBI primers drove first-round RT-PCR of the TCR CDR3. TCRdb reprocessed the multiplex PCR reads with MiXCR, giving one entry per CDR3 protein. The sample shows 250,000 to 300,000 distinct CDR3 sequences, roughly 15% of them seen only once. Sequencing input: blood. These receptors were obtained from a woman in her thirties or forties with Graves' hyperthyroidism that later progressed to Graves' ophthalmopathy.

In its sample, this clonotype was seen many times. The chain couples TRBV20-1 to TRBJ1-5; 8 bases match TRBD1. The CDR3 has 20 amino acids. Germline CDR1 and CDR2: DFQATT and SNEGSKA (reference sequence). The V gene end was trimmed by 2 bases and the J gene end by 1 base; junction bases not matched to a gene: 19. In DNA, the CDR3 is TGCAGTGCTAGATCGAGATATACCCAGGGGGCAAATCGGAGCAATCAGCCCCAGCATTTT. Its protein product is CSARSRYTQGANRSNQPQHF.

This clonotype was observed a handful of times. V gene TRBV4-1 combines with J gene TRBJ2-1; D tentatively reads TRBD1 or TRBD2 (5 bases each). Trimming shortened V by 5 bases and J by 0 bases, and 14 bases separated the two germline ends. Germline loops: CDR1 MGHRA, CDR2 YSYEKL. This CDR3 region has 16 residues. CDR3 nucleotide sequence: TGCGCCAGCAGCTCCACTAGGGGCTCCTCCTACAATGAGCAGTTCTTC. It is translated as CASSSTRGSSYNEQFF.

This clonotype was counted a few times. The chain has TRBV6-1 and TRBJ2-7, with 12 bases that match TRBD2. Germline loops: CDR1 MNHNS, CDR2 SASEGT. V was clipped by 6 bases and J by 2 bases; unmatched bases: 5. The CDR3 spans 15 residues. The CDR3 protein is CASSPRLAGAYEQYF. The DNA of the CDR3 is TGTGCCAGCAGCCCCCGACTAGCGGGGGCCTACGAGCAGTACTTC.

This clonotype was detected ten times or more. The rearrangement joins TRBV27 to TRBJ2-7; TRBD1 might be the D (5 bases). CDR3 length equals 14 residues. Per germline, CDR1 MNHEY and CDR2 SMNVEV (reference sequence). With 5 bases removed from V and 4 bases from J, the gap between germline ends came to 15 bases. The DNA of the CDR3 is TGTGCCAGCAGTCTTCGACAGACTCTTTACGAGCAGTACTTC. This encodes CASSLRQTLYEQYF.

This clonotype turned up a few times. V usage is TRBV6-1 and J usage is TRBJ2-1; weak D call: TRBD2 (6 bases). Germline CDR1 MNHNS, CDR2 SASEGT. The CDR3 has 13 residues. Trimming shortened V by 5 bases and J by 5 bases, and 10 bases separated the two germline ends. The CDR3 reads CASSWTNHNEQFF. CDR3 DNA: TGTGCCAGCAGTTGGACTAACCACAATGAGCAGTTCTTC.

This clonotype was seen a few times. The J gene is TRBJ2-1, the V gene TRBV11-2; D possibly corresponds to TRBD1 (6 bases). The ends were cut back, 5 bases at V and 8 bases at J, with 22 bases in the middle. The V gene's germline CDR1 is SGHAT and CDR2 FQNNGV. The length of the CDR3 is 16 residues. The CDR3: CASSPTSGTSSYEQFF. The CDR3 nucleotides read TGTGCCAGCAGCCCCACTTCCGGGACAAGTTCGTATGAGCAGTTCTTC.

This clonotype was recorded at least ten times. The V call is TRBV2, the J call TRBJ1-2; no clear D gene. The CDR3 runs to 16 residues. With 8 bases removed from V and 7 bases from J, the gap between germline ends came to 26 bases. Germline lookup yields CDR1 SNHLY and CDR2 FYNNEI. In DNA, the CDR3 is TGTGCCAGCGGCTTGGACTCGGGTTGGAATGTTCTTGGCTACACCTTC. Protein sequence: CASGLDSGWNVLGYTF.

This clonotype has at least ten counts. The chain carries TRBV5-5 and TRBJ2-5; TRBD2 matches at 7 bases. The CDR3 runs to 16 residues. After removal of 3 bases from V and 2 bases from J, the junction contained 10 bases not matched to a gene. The V gene's germline CDR1 is SGHKS and CDR2 YYEKEE (reference sequence). The CDR3 DNA is TGTGCCAGCAGCTCCCGGACTAGTCAGGGACAAGAGACCCAGTACTTC. Translation gives CASSSRTSQGQETQYF. Full variable domain (remainder filled in from reference TRBV5-5 and TRBJ2-5): DAGVTQSPTHLIKTRGQQVTLRCSPISGHKSVSWYQQVLGQGPQFIFQYYEKEERGRGNFPDRFSARQFPNYSSELNVNALLLGDSALYLCASSSRTSQGQETQYFGPGTRLLVL.

In DNA, the CDR3 is TGCAGTGCTGCTGCCGGGGGGAGTGGGGCCAACGTCCTGACTTTC. Translated, it gives CSAAAGGSGANVLTF. J is TRBJ2-6 and V is TRBV20-1; 7 bases align to TRBD2. The CDR3 contains 15 residues. After removal of 5 bases from V and 3 bases from J, the junction contained 7 bases not matched to a gene. The V gene's germline CDR1 is DFQATT and CDR2 SNEGSKA (reference sequence).

J is TRBJ2-7 and V is TRBV28; 10 bases are a match to TRBD2. CDR1 MDHEN and CDR2 SYDVKM come from the germline V gene. V gave up 2 bases and J gave up 4 bases; unmatched junction bases: 14. The CDR3 is 18 residues long. CDR3 protein: CASSLQSSGRSVWYEQYF. The CDR3 DNA sequence: TGTGCCAGCAGTTTACAGTCTAGCGGGAGATCTGTGTGGTACGAGCAGTACTTC.

Turning to this clonotype: A single base separates this from a much larger clone, so it may be a read error. The V call is TRBV12-3 or TRBV12-4, the J call TRBJ1-1; possible D gene TRBD1, 5 bases. V was cut by 0 bases and J by 9 bases, with 14 bases left in between. The CDR3 contains 14 residues. The CDR3 nucleotides read TGTGCCAGCAGTTTAGCGATAGGGGCAACTAAAGCTTTCTTT. This codes for CASSLAIGATKAFF.

The chain recombines TRBV12-3 or TRBV12-4 with TRBJ1-5; no reliable D call. V lost 1 base, J lost 5 bases, and 9 bases lay in between. CDR3 length equals 14 residues. The CDR3 sequence: CASSLGRSDQPQHF. The CDR3 DNA reads as TGTGCCAGCAGTTTAGGGCGGTCTGATCAGCCCCAGCATTTT.

There are many counts of this clonotype. The gene calls are TRBV28 and TRBJ2-7; tentatively, D is TRBD1 (6 bases). Trimming left V 3 bases short and J 9 bases short, with 18 bases between. There are 14 residues in the CDR3. In germline, CDR1 is MDHEN, CDR2 SYDVKM. For the CDR3, the DNA is TGTGCCAGCAGTTTTCCTAGACAGGCGGTGGGGCAGTACTTC. Its translation: CASSFPRQAVGQYF.

At least ten counts were recorded for this clonotype. The chain is built from TRBV4-1 and TRBJ1-1; D remains ambiguous. The CDR3 runs to 15 residues. V lost 3 bases and J lost 5, with 16 bases in between. Germline loops: CDR1 MGHRA, CDR2 YSYEKL. CDR3 bases: TGCGCCAGCAGCCACGGGCCTCCATGGGGTACTGAAGCTTTCTTT. It translates to CASSHGPPWGTEAFF.

V is TRBV24-1 and J is TRBJ2-1; 11 bases agree with TRBD2. V lost 2 bases and J lost 7; bases outside the gene matches: 6. The germline V gene has CDR1 KGHDR and CDR2 SFDVKD. This CDR3 region has 16 residues. The CDR3 reads CATSDSGLAVGNEQFF. In DNA form, the CDR3 reads TGTGCCACCAGTGATTCGGGACTAGCGGTAGGTAATGAGCAGTTCTTC.

This clonotype came up many times. The chain is built from TRBV18 and TRBJ2-1; 8 nucleotides match TRBD2. CDR3 length: 16 amino acids. Trimming at V came to 1 base and at J to 5 bases, leaving 7 bases not matched to a gene. CDR1 and CDR2 from the germline V gene are KGHSH and LQKENI. The CDR3 protein is CASSPRAGDVHNEQFF. The CDR3 bases are TGTGCCAGCTCACCACGAGCGGGAGACGTCCACAATGAGCAGTTCTTC.

This clonotype was seen more than once but under ten times. The gene calls are TRBV20-1 and TRBJ2-1; 9 bases agree with TRBD1. The CDR3 spans 15 residues. With 5 bases clipped from V and 11 bases from J, the junction kept 16 bases outside the gene matches. Germline V CDR1 and CDR2: DFQATT, SNEGSKA (reference sequence). The CDR3 sequence is CSAARTGTGRSQQFF. The CDR3 DNA reads as TGCAGTGCTGCCCGGACTGGGACAGGGAGGAGTCAGCAGTTCTTC.

Details on this clonotype: It may be a read error: a sequence one base away is much more abundant. The rearrangement uses TRBV28 and TRBJ2-3; D is possibly TRBD1 (6 bases). The better agreement between TRBJ1-5 and the DNA end casts doubt on the J call. Germline-derived CDR1 and CDR2 are MDHEN and SYDVKM. The CDR3 has 17 residues. For the CDR3, the DNA is TGTGCCAGCAGTCCCCGGGGGGGGGCGTTGGGCACAGATACGCAGCATTTT. Its protein is CASSPRGGALGTDTQHF.

In this sample, this clonotype turned up many times. This sequence joins TRBV10-3 and TRBJ1-1; 7 bases are a match to TRBD1. Germline CDR1 is ENHRY and CDR2 is SYGVKD. The CDR3 runs to 15 residues. Germline trimming cut 0 bases from V and 2 bases from J; bases unmatched to any gene: 3. CDR3 nucleotides: TGTGCCATCAGTGAGTCGGGGACAGTAAACACTGAAGCTTTCTTT. Translation: CAISESGTVNTEAFF.

As concerns this clonotype: A read error may explain this, as a much larger clone is one base away. This sequence joins TRBV3-1 and TRBJ1-2; 8 nucleotides align to TRBD1. The germline V gene has CDR1 LGHDT and CDR2 YNNKEL (reference sequence). This CDR3 spans 15 amino acids. The CDR3 DNA sequence: TGTGTCAGCAGCCAAGATCGTCAGGGGGCGTATGGCTACACCTTC. The encoded protein is CVSSQDRQGAYGYTF.

The sample holds many counts of this clonotype. The chain joins TRBV6-1 to TRBJ1-1; D gene uncertain. V lost 4 bases and J lost 0, with 15 bases in between. CDR3 length: 16 residues. The germline V gene has CDR1 MNHNS and CDR2 SASEGT. The CDR3 sequence: CASSAQVNIMNTEAFF. CDR3 in DNA: TGTGCCAGCAGTGCCCAGGTTAATATAATGAACACTGAAGCTTTCTTT.

This clonotype was seen many times. The J gene is TRBJ2-7, the V gene TRBV6-1; D not certain. Per germline, CDR1 MNHNS and CDR2 SASEGT. With 10 bases removed from V and 4 bases from J, the gap between germline ends came to 8 bases. The CDR3 length is 10 residues. CDR3 in amino acids: CATGLYEQYF. CDR3 sequence (DNA): TGTGCCACCGGGCTTTACGAGCAGTACTTC.

In this sample, this clonotype turned up many times. This chain links TRBV28 with TRBJ2-1, with a possible D match to TRBD1 (6 bases). Trimming stripped 8 bases from V and 1 base from J, with 15 bases between. The CDR3 contains 15 residues. Per the germline V gene, CDR1 is MDHEN and CDR2 is SYDVKM. CDR3 bases: TGTGCCAGCGAAGAACAGGGAAGGTCCTACAATGAGCAGTTCTTC. It yields the protein CASEEQGRSYNEQFF.

This clonotype has a count of ten or more. The gene calls are TRBV12-3 or TRBV12-4 and TRBJ2-1; D possibly corresponds to TRBD2 (5 bases). The CDR3 sequence is 17 residues long. Trimming took off 1 base at V and 0 bases at J, with 13 bases between the two ends. In DNA form, the CDR3 reads TGTGCCAGCAGTTTAGGCAACTGGCGGGCCTCCTACAATGAGCAGTTCTTC. Translating gives CASSLGNWRASYNEQFF.

This clonotype was observed many times. The J gene is TRBJ2-2, the V gene TRBV7-9, with TRBD1 identical over 7 bases. V lost 11 bases and J lost 3; bases outside the gene matches: 3. CDR3 length: 12 amino acids. Germline assignment: CDR1 SEHNR and CDR2 FQNEAQ (reference sequence). This CDR3 is CAFDRDTGELFF. CDR3 nucleotide sequence: TGTGCCTTTGACAGGGACACCGGGGAGCTGTTTTTT.

There are many counts of this clonotype. V is TRBV18 and J is TRBJ2-5; 13 bases match TRBD2. The trim removed 3 bases at V and 6 bases at J, leaving 4 bases unmatched. CDR1 KGHSH and CDR2 LQKENI come from the germline V gene. The CDR3 is 15 amino acids. The CDR3 loop reads CASSPGLAGDQTQYF. The CDR3 DNA reads as TGTGCCAGCTCACCTGGACTAGCGGGAGATCAGACCCAGTACTTC.

This clonotype was recorded many times. The chain uses TRBV6-5 and TRBJ2-7, with 8 bases lining up with TRBD1. The CDR3 has 15 amino acids. The germline V gene has CDR1 MNHEY and CDR2 SVGAGI. Losses at the gene ends were 0 bases for V and 4 bases for J; bases not matched to a gene: 5. Written as DNA, the CDR3 is TGTGCCAGCAGTTACTCGGAGGACAGGGCATACGAGCAGTACTTC. Amino acids: CASSYSEDRAYEQYF.

This clonotype was observed many times. The rearrangement uses TRBV11-3 and TRBJ2-5; D not resolved. V was shortened by 6 bases and J by 1 base, with 15 bases between the two germline ends. This CDR3 is built from 15 residues. Per germline, CDR1 SGHNT and CDR2 YENEEA. CDR3 amino acids: CASSPPALPQETQYF. The CDR3 DNA sequence: TGTGCCAGCAGTCCCCCAGCCCTACCCCAAGAGACCCAGTACTTC. Together with reference TRBV11-3 and TRBJ2-5, the CDR3 gives the full variable domain: EAGVVQSPRYKIIEKKQPVAFWCNPISGHNTLYWYLQNLGQGPELLIRYENEEAVDDSQLPKDRFSAERLKGVDSTLKIQPAELGDSAVYLCASSPPALPQETQYFGPGTRLLVL.

Many counts were recorded for this clonotype. The rearrangement joins TRBV3-1 to TRBJ2-1, with D uncertain. CDR3 length: 14 residues. Trimming removed 3 bases from V and 10 bases from J, with 16 bases in between. The germline V gene has CDR1 LGHDT and CDR2 YNNKEL (reference sequence). CDR3 nucleotides: TGTGCCAGCAGCCAGAAGCAGATGGAGCCAGAGCAGTTCTTC. Its translation is CASSQKQMEPEQFF.

This clonotype was recorded a few times. The chain combines TRBV19 with TRBJ1-5; no clear D. Per the germline V gene, CDR1 is LNHDA and CDR2 is SQIVND (reference sequence). The CDR3 is 16 residues long. V lost 4 bases and J 0 bases, leaving 13 bases between the germline ends. The CDR3 DNA reads TGTGCCAGTAGTAAAAGGGATTGGTATAGCAATCAGCCCCAGCATTTT. Its protein product is CASSKRDWYSNQPQHF.